Presented here are 14 T cell receptor beta chains from one specimen sequenced in a study of identical twins. TCRdb re-called the 5' RACE reads with MiXCR, one entry per CDR3 protein. The data contain over 200,000 distinct CDR3 sequences, roughly 9.4% of them seen just once; the ten biggest clones take up about 5%. The source material was memory (CD45RO+) T cells sorted from blood. These receptors were collected from a woman in her late teens or twenties in good health.

The gene calls are TRBV7-2 and TRBJ1-2, with D perhaps matching TRBD1 (5 bases). The CDR3 contains 15 residues. Germline V gene data show CDR1 as SGHTA and CDR2 as FQGNSA. Trimming pared 5 bases from V and 8 bases from J, leaving 21 bases between. The CDR3 coding sequence is TGTGCCAGCAGCGCAGAGGGCACCCCGAAGGGGGGCTACACCTTC. Its translation is CASSAEGTPKGGYTF.

This clonotype appeared a few times. The gene calls are TRBV20-1 and TRBJ2-7; D assignment may be TRBD1 or TRBD2 (5 bases each). Deletions cut 0 bases from V and 3 bases from J, with 12 bases between. The CDR3 consists of 14 residues. From germline, CDR1 is DFQATT and CDR2 SNEGSKA (reference sequence). The CDR3 loop reads CSARDRQGDYEQYF. CDR3 nucleotide sequence: TGCAGTGCTAGAGATCGGCAGGGAGACTACGAGCAGTACTTC.

The chain recombines TRBV4-3 with TRBJ2-3, with TRBD2 matching 10 bases. The CDR3 has 15 residues. J was trimmed by 5 bases and V by 1 base; bases with no gene match: 3. Germline CDR1 and CDR2: LGHNA and YSLEER. The DNA for the CDR3 is TGCGCCAGCAGCCAAGGGACTAGCGGAAGAGATACGCAGTATTTT. Translated, it gives CASSQGTSGRDTQYF.

This clonotype has just a few counts. The junction differs from germline at one of its ends, possibly a read error. This chain connects TRBV3-1 to TRBJ1-2, with D hard to call. The germline V gene encodes CDR1 LGHDT and CDR2 YNNKEL (reference sequence). The length of the CDR3 is 12 residues. The CDR3 loop reads CASSQDYYGYTF. In DNA form, the CDR3 reads TGTGCCAGCAGCCAAGACTACTACGGCTACACCTTC.

This clonotype was detected many times. This rearrangement joins TRBV27 to TRBJ2-7; TRBD1 matches at 9 bases. Germline-derived CDR1 and CDR2 are MNHEY and SMNVEV (reference sequence). Unmatched junction bases numbered 12, after V lost 4 bases and J lost 5 bases. This CDR3 is 16 amino acids long. CDR3 nucleotide sequence: TGTGCCAGCAGTTCGGCCGGGACAGGGAAGCGGGACGAGCAGTACTTC. This gives the protein CASSSAGTGKRDEQYF.

The sample holds a few counts of this clonotype. The J gene is TRBJ1-5, the V gene TRBV6-2 or TRBV6-3; maybe TRBD1 (5 bases). Germline assignment: CDR1 MNHEY and CDR2 SVGEGT. This CDR3 region has 12 residues. V lost 2 bases and J lost 13, with 12 bases in between. CDR3 sequence: CASSYDKGKQHF. DNA for the CDR3: TGTGCCAGCAGTTACGACAAGGGGAAACAGCATTTT.

In its sample, this clonotype was seen a few times. J is TRBJ1-1 and V is TRBV30; 10 bases match TRBD1. The CDR3 is made up of 11 amino acids. Germline V CDR1 and CDR2: GTSNPN, SVGIG (reference sequence). V shed 5 bases and J 8 bases; nucleotides not matched to a gene: 2. CDR3 residues: CAWRTGGEAFF. The CDR3 coding sequence is TGTGCCTGGCGGACAGGGGGAGAAGCTTTCTTT.

This clonotype was counted between two and nine times. This chain connects TRBV9 to TRBJ2-1; 9 bases line up with TRBD1. The CDR3 totals 13 residues. Per germline, CDR1 SGDLS and CDR2 YYNGEE. V gave up 5 bases and J gave up 9 bases; unmatched junction bases: 6. CDR3 sequence reads: CASRGTGRGEQFF. Written as DNA, the CDR3 is TGTGCCAGCAGGGGGACAGGGCGGGGTGAGCAGTTCTTC. The full variable domain, in which reference TRBV9 and TRBJ2-1 provide the parts outside the CDR3, is DSGVTQTPKHLITATGQRVTLRCSPRSGDLSVYWYQQSLDQGLQFLIQYYNGEERAKGNILERFSAQQFPDLHSELNLSSLELGDSALYFCASRGTGRGEQFFGPGTRLTVL.

The sample holds many counts of this clonotype. The chain uses TRBV7-8 and TRBJ2-5; no clear D gene. The V and J ends lost 2 bases and 0 bases respectively, with 10 bases between them. The CDR3 totals 15 residues. CDR1 and CDR2 (germline): SGHVS, FQNEAQ. CDR3 residues: CASSLTRQYQETQYF. In DNA form, the CDR3 reads TGTGCCAGCAGCTTAACTCGCCAGTACCAAGAGACCCAGTACTTC.

The chain joins TRBV11-2 to TRBJ2-3; 10 nucleotides align to TRBD1. Germline V gene sequence: CDR1 SGHAT, CDR2 FQNNGV. CDR3 length equals 19 residues. Trimming at V came to 6 bases and at J to 2 bases, leaving 17 bases not matched to a gene. This CDR3 is CASRPGQGVKRENTDTQYF. The CDR3, as DNA: TGTGCCAGCAGGCCAGGACAGGGGGTGAAGCGGGAGAACACAGATACGCAGTATTTT.

This clonotype was detected only a few times. The rearrangement links TRBV5-1 to TRBJ2-5; the match to TRBD1 covers 8 bases. The CDR3 consists of 14 residues. V lost 3 bases and J lost 4; bases outside the gene matches: 5. Per the germline V gene, CDR1 is SGHRS and CDR2 is YFSETQ. The CDR3 nucleotides are TGCGCCAGCAGCTCCCCAGGGGGCGTAGAGACCCAGTACTTC. Translated, it gives CASSSPGGVETQYF.

In its sample, this clonotype was seen a few times. The rearrangement uses TRBV6-5 and TRBJ2-1; 8 nucleotides agree with TRBD2. Germline V gene lookup returns CDR1 MNHEY and CDR2 SVGAGI. V shed 0 bases and J 4 bases; nucleotides not matched to a gene: 5. The CDR3 has 16 amino acids. CDR3 sequence reads: CASSYSASGRYNEQFF. CDR3 DNA sequence: TGTGCCAGCAGTTACTCGGCTAGCGGGCGGTACAATGAGCAGTTCTTC.

This clonotype was found many times. The chain links TRBV20-1 to TRBJ2-1; 10 bases are a match to TRBD2. From germline, CDR1 is DFQATT and CDR2 SNEGSKA (reference sequence). The length of the CDR3 is 14 residues. V shed 5 bases and J 3 bases; nucleotides not matched to a gene: 4. CDR3 nucleotides: TGCAGTGCTGAACTAGCGGGGAACTACAATGAGCAGTTCTTC. It translates to CSAELAGNYNEQFF.

This clonotype was found a few times. V gene TRBV7-3 combines with J gene TRBJ2-5; maybe TRBD2 (7 bases). Germline loops: CDR1 SGHTA, CDR2 FQGTGA. With 1 base removed from V and 7 bases from J, the gap between germline ends came to 16 bases. This CDR3 spans 15 amino acids. The chain's CDR3 is CASSLKGGALATQYF. Written as DNA, the CDR3 is TGTGCCAGCAGCTTAAAGGGGGGGGCCCTTGCGACCCAGTACTTC. The full variable domain, its missing parts supplied by reference TRBV7-3 and TRBJ2-5, is GAGVSQTPSNKVTEKGKYVELRCDPISGHTALYWYRQSLGQGPEFLIYFQGTGAADDSGLPNDRFFAVRPEGSVSTLKIQRTERGDSAVYLCASSLKGGALATQYFGPGTRLLVL.